This is a list of T cell receptor beta chains from one sample in a study of T cells in Graves' hyperthyroidism and ophthalmopathy. TCRdb itself ran the multiplex PCR reads through MiXCR, one entry per CDR3 protein. The sample lists around 690,000 distinct CDR3 sequences; about 18% were seen once. Sequenced sample: blood. These receptors originate from a man in his fifties or sixties with Graves' hyperthyroidism. Each CDR3 is given with its conserved first and last residue. A D gene is named only where the DNA matches it firmly. A clone size is listed for some rows: how often the clone was seen (once, few, many), or a class if it is expanded.

J: TRBJ2-3; size: many; V: TRBV20-1; D: NA; CDR3: CSAPHPRASADTDTQYF; DNA: TGCAGTGCTCCCCACCCGAGAGCTAGCGCGGACACAGATACGCAGTATTTT
J: TRBJ1-1; size: few; V: TRBV28; D: NA; CDR3: CASSLIRDSAEAFF; DNA: TGTGCCAGCAGTTTAATTCGGGATTCGGCTGAAGCTTTCTTT
J: TRBJ1-5; size: few; V: TRBV6-2/TRBV6-3; D: NA; CDR3: CASSYPGLGASNQPQHF; DNA: TGTGCCAGCAGTTACCCAGGACTTGGGGCTAGCAATCAGCCCCAGCATTTT
J: TRBJ2-1; size: many; V: TRBV2; D: TRBD1; CDR3: CASSERQGATNEQFF; DNA: TGTGCCAGCAGTGAGCGGCAGGGGGCAACGAATGAGCAGTTCTTC
J: TRBJ2-2; size: NA; V: TRBV30; D: NA; CDR3: CAWISGANTGELFF; DNA: TGCGCCTGGATTTCAGGGGCGAACACCGGGGAGCTGTTTTTT
J: TRBJ2-3; size: many; V: TRBV2; D: NA; CDR3: CASREYLTTDTQYF; DNA: TGTGCCAGCAGAGAGTACCTCACCACAGATACGCAGTATTTT
J: TRBJ2-1; size: many; V: TRBV7-3; D: NA; CDR3: CASSLRPGDEQFF; DNA: TGTGCCAGCAGCTTGAGGCCGGGGGATGAGCAGTTCTTC
J: TRBJ2-1; size: NA; V: TRBV5-1; D: TRBD2; CDR3: CASSPGTSGSSSEFF; DNA: TGCGCCAGCAGCCCCGGGACTAGCGGGAGTTCTTCCGAGTTCTTC
J: TRBJ1-1; size: NA; V: TRBV20-1; D: NA; CDR3: CSARRDMREGTEAFF; DNA: TGCAGTGCTAGGAGGGACATGAGGGAGGGCACTGAAGCTTTCTTT
J: TRBJ1-5; size: many; V: TRBV19; D: NA; CDR3: CASSQGLEATPQHF; DNA: TGTGCCAGTAGTCAGGGACTTGAGGCGACGCCCCAGCATTTT
J: TRBJ1-3; size: NA; V: TRBV7-9; D: TRBD1; CDR3: CASSLPLTGARGNTIYF; DNA: TGTGCCAGCAGCCTCCCCCTAACAGGGGCGCGAGGAAACACCATATATTTT
J: TRBJ2-5; size: many; V: TRBV28; D: NA; CDR3: CATNGETQYF; DNA: TGTGCCACCAACGGCGAGACCCAGTACTTC
J: TRBJ2-2; size: many; V: TRBV28; D: NA; CDR3: CASSLGGMDTGELFF; DNA: TGTGCCAGCAGTTTAGGGGGCATGGACACCGGGGAGCTGTTTTTT
J: TRBJ2-2; size: NA; V: TRBV9; D: NA; CDR3: CTSSVQGAGELFF; DNA: TGTACCAGCAGCGTACAAGGCGCCGGGGAGCTGTTTTTT
J: TRBJ2-1; size: NA; V: TRBV9; D: NA; CDR3: CASSPAWFDEQFF; DNA: TGTGCCAGCAGCCCAGCCTGGTTCGATGAGCAGTTCTTC
J: TRBJ2-1; size: NA; V: TRBV6-2/TRBV6-3; D: NA; CDR3: CASSYSIRPVGNEQFF; DNA: TGTGCCAGCAGTTACTCGATCCGCCCAGTGGGAAATGAGCAGTTCTTC
J: TRBJ2-3; size: many; V: TRBV29-1; D: NA; CDR3: CSVELPKRRELTDTQYF; DNA: TGCAGCGTTGAACTCCCAAAACGCAGAGAACTCACAGATACGCAGTATTTT
J: TRBJ2-7; size: many; V: TRBV5-1; D: NA; CDR3: CASSVPGGVPEQYF; DNA: TGCGCCAGCAGCGTTCCGGGGGGCGTACCCGAGCAGTACTTC
J: TRBJ1-1; size: many; V: TRBV2; D: TRBD1; CDR3: CASRAHPGQGNTEAFF; DNA: TGTGCCAGCAGGGCACACCCGGGACAGGGGAATACTGAAGCTTTCTTT
J: TRBJ2-2; size: NA; V: TRBV11-2; D: TRBD2; CDR3: CASSSGNLAGGYTGELFF; DNA: TGTGCCAGCAGCTCCGGCAACTTAGCGGGAGGGTACACCGGGGAGCTGTTTTTT
J: TRBJ1-6; size: many; V: TRBV2; D: TRBD1; CDR3: CASSPGQGGNSPLHF; DNA: TGTGCCAGCAGTCCGGGACAGGGAGGGAATTCACCCCTCCACTTT
J: TRBJ2-5; size: few; V: TRBV20-1; D: TRBD1; CDR3: CSARGQGASETQYF; DNA: TGCAGTGCCCGAGGACAGGGGGCTTCGGAGACCCAGTACTTC
J: TRBJ2-3; size: few; V: TRBV5-6; D: TRBD2; CDR3: CASGGLAGSTDTQYF; DNA: TGTGCCAGCGGGGGACTAGCGGGATCCACAGATACGCAGTATTTT
J: TRBJ1-1; size: many; V: TRBV30; D: NA; CDR3: CAWSVRQLEAFF; DNA: TGTGCCTGGAGTGTCCGTCAGCTTGAAGCTTTCTTT
J: TRBJ2-7; size: NA; V: TRBV5-1; D: TRBD2; CDR3: CASSSRGARSSGRVYEQYF; DNA: TGCGCCAGCAGCTCAAGGGGGGCGCGGAGTAGCGGGAGAGTCTACGAGCAGTACTTC
J: TRBJ1-1; size: few; V: TRBV4-3; D: NA; CDR3: CASSQTRTEFTEAFF; DNA: TGCGCCAGCAGCCAAACCAGGACGGAGTTCACTGAAGCTTTCTTT
J: TRBJ2-3; size: few; V: TRBV7-3; D: TRBD2; CDR3: CASSPSSGSLYTQYF; DNA: TGTGCCAGCAGCCCATCTAGCGGGAGTCTATATACGCAGTATTTT
J: TRBJ1-6; size: many; V: TRBV6-5; D: NA; CDR3: CASSYTQGNSPLHF; DNA: TGTGCCAGCAGTTACACACAGGGAAATTCACCCCTCCACTTT
J: TRBJ2-7; size: many; V: TRBV28; D: NA; CDR3: CASRHLVEQYF; DNA: TGTGCCAGCCGACACCTTGTTGAGCAGTACTTC
J: TRBJ1-2; size: NA; V: TRBV4-3; D: NA; CDR3: CASSQDGWGGYTF; DNA: TGCGCCAGCAGCCAAGATGGTTGGGGAGGCTACACCTTC
J: TRBJ1-1; size: NA; V: TRBV10-3; D: TRBD1; CDR3: CAISERDRPDTEAFF; DNA: TGTGCCATCAGTGAACGGGACAGACCGGACACTGAAGCTTTCTTT
J: TRBJ1-2; size: NA; V: TRBV12-3/TRBV12-4; D: NA; CDR3: CASSPNRANGYTF; DNA: TGTGCCAGCAGTCCTAACAGGGCCAATGGCTACACCTTC
J: TRBJ2-5; size: NA; V: TRBV20-1; D: TRBD1; CDR3: CSASSDREETQYF; DNA: TGCAGTGCTAGTAGTGACAGGGAAGAGACCCAGTACTTC
J: TRBJ2-2; size: NA; V: TRBV19; D: NA; CDR3: CASSSLGLTMNTGELFF; DNA: TGTGCCAGTAGTAGCCTCGGACTGACTATGAACACCGGGGAGCTGTTTTTT
J: TRBJ2-3; size: many; V: TRBV29-1; D: TRBD2; CDR3: CSVVGLAGGWDTQYF; DNA: TGCAGCGTTGTAGGACTAGCGGGAGGATGGGATACGCAGTATTTT
J: TRBJ1-2; size: NA; V: TRBV28; D: NA; CDR3: CASTTGGHYGYTF; DNA: TGTGCCAGCACCACCGGAGGGCACTATGGCTACACCTTC
J: TRBJ2-3; size: NA; V: TRBV11-2; D: TRBD1; CDR3: CASSSLRTGGSLSTDTQYF; DNA: TGTGCCAGCAGCTCGCTCCGGACAGGGGGATCGTTGAGCACAGATACGCAGTATTTT
J: TRBJ2-7; size: many; V: TRBV10-2; D: NA; CDR3: CASSDRFYEQYF; DNA: TGCGCCAGCAGTGACAGATTCTACGAGCAGTACTTC
J: TRBJ1-5; size: few; V: TRBV4-1; D: NA; CDR3: CASSQEGFPQPQHF; DNA: TGCGCCAGCAGCCAAGAGGGGTTCCCTCAGCCCCAGCATTTT
J: TRBJ2-5; size: many; V: TRBV28; D: TRBD2; CDR3: CASRAGPGAETQYF; DNA: TGTGCCAGTAGAGCGGGACCCGGGGCAGAGACCCAGTACTTC
J: TRBJ1-1; size: few; V: TRBV7-9; D: NA; CDR3: CASSSKIRGLPLLNTEAFF; DNA: TGTGCCAGCAGCTCCAAAATCCGGGGCCTCCCCTTGCTGAACACTGAAGCTTTCTTT
J: TRBJ2-5; size: many; V: TRBV10-3; D: NA; CDR3: CAISESAGPETQYF; DNA: TGTGCCATCAGTGAATCAGCAGGGCCCGAGACCCAGTACTTC
J: TRBJ2-7; size: few; V: TRBV10-1; D: NA; CDR3: CASSGGSNYEQYF; DNA: TGCGCCAGCAGTGGAGGCAGTAACTACGAGCAGTACTTC
J: TRBJ1-1; size: NA; V: TRBV10-2; D: NA; CDR3: CASRDQLNTEAFF; DNA: TGCGCCAGCAGGGACCAGTTGAACACTGAAGCTTTCTTT
J: TRBJ2-7; size: many; V: TRBV27; D: NA; CDR3: CASSLLGTREQYF; DNA: TGTGCCAGCAGTTTATTGGGGACACGGGAACAGTACTTC
J: TRBJ1-2; size: NA; V: TRBV6-1; D: TRBD1; CDR3: CASTWTGGADYGYTF; DNA: TGTGCCAGCACATGGACAGGGGGCGCCGACTATGGCTACACCTTC
J: TRBJ2-3; size: NA; V: TRBV5-1; D: TRBD1; CDR3: CASMAGTGGYWDTQYF; DNA: TGCGCCAGCATGGCCGGGACAGGGGGCTACTGGGATACGCAGTATTTT
J: TRBJ1-6; size: many; V: TRBV2; D: TRBD1; CDR3: CASSQQGGDNSPLHF; DNA: TGTGCCAGCAGCCAACAGGGGGGGGATAATTCACCCCTCCACTTT
J: TRBJ2-7; size: NA; V: TRBV11-2; D: TRBD1; CDR3: CASSSRGRGLYEQYF; DNA: TGTGCCAGCAGCTCCCGGGGCAGGGGGCTCTACGAGCAGTACTTC
J: TRBJ2-7; size: NA; V: TRBV11-2; D: TRBD2; CDR3: CASSLEQLADEQYF; DNA: TGTGCCAGCAGCTTAGAGCAGCTAGCGGACGAGCAGTACTTC
J: TRBJ2-1; size: many; V: TRBV20-1; D: TRBD2; CDR3: CSARATSGNEQFF; DNA: TGCAGTGCTAGAGCTACTAGCGGGAATGAGCAGTTCTTC
J: TRBJ2-3; size: NA; V: TRBV3-1; D: TRBD1; CDR3: CASSRGSFGTATDTQYF; DNA: TGTGCCAGCAGCCGAGGGAGCTTCGGGACAGCCACAGATACGCAGTATTTT
J: TRBJ2-5; size: many; V: TRBV28; D: TRBD2; CDR3: CASSSPLSGRDETQYF; DNA: TGTGCCAGCAGTTCGCCCCTGAGCGGGAGGGATGAGACCCAGTACTTC
J: TRBJ1-3; size: few; V: TRBV20-1; D: NA; CDR3: CSAREDRRSGNTIYF; DNA: TGCAGTGCTAGGGAAGACAGGCGCTCTGGAAACACCATATATTTT
J: TRBJ2-2; size: many; V: TRBV6-5; D: TRBD2; CDR3: CASSYPRKTSGRQNTGELFF; DNA: TGTGCCAGCAGTTACCCAAGAAAGACTAGCGGGAGGCAAAACACCGGGGAGCTGTTTTTT
J: TRBJ2-5; size: many; V: TRBV10-1; D: NA; CDR3: CASSDGSVQETQYF; DNA: TGCGCCAGCAGTGATGGCTCTGTACAAGAGACCCAGTACTTC
J: TRBJ1-1; size: many; V: TRBV2; D: TRBD1; CDR3: CASSSGTGATEAFF; DNA: TGTGCCAGCAGTTCGGGGACAGGGGCCACTGAAGCTTTCTTT
J: TRBJ2-7; size: NA; V: TRBV5-1; D: NA; CDR3: CASSRQNSYEQYF; DNA: TGCGCCAGCAGCCGACAGAACTCCTACGAGCAGTACTTC
J: TRBJ2-3; size: NA; V: TRBV7-9; D: NA; CDR3: CASSPADRRTDTQYF; DNA: TGTGCCAGCAGCCCCGCGGACAGACGCACAGATACGCAGTATTTT
J: TRBJ1-5; size: NA; V: TRBV5-5; D: NA; CDR3: CASSLIGGEAQHF; DNA: TGTGCCAGCAGCTTGATTGGGGGGGAGGCCCAGCATTTT